This is a list of T cell receptor beta chains from one sample in a study of T cell repertoires in cytomegalovirus infection. TCRdb called the reads again in MiXCR, with one record for every CDR3 protein. This sample has about 740,000 distinct CDR3 sequences, with less than 40% found just once. Input material: PBMCs. The origin of the receptors is a human donor in good health (CMV status not recorded). Some clones in this sample may be carry-over from other donors' samples. Each CDR3 is given with its conserved first and last residue. A D gene is named only where the DNA matches it firmly. Size tells how often a clone was seen (once, few, many) or the class of an expanded clone, and some rows leave it out.

cdr3_nt	cdr3_aa	v_call	j_call	clone_size	d_call
TGTGCCAGCAGCCCCGCCCAAGTGGGGCCCCAGCATTTT	CASSPAQVGPQHF	TRBV7-2	TRBJ1-5	-	-
TGTTCCACCAGCAGAGTGGGTCCATCGGGCACTGAAGCTTTCTTT	CSTSRVGPSGTEAFF	TRBV15	TRBJ1-1	-	-
TGTGCCAGCAGTTCCCCGGGGGGCATTAATGAAAAACTGTTTTTT	CASSSPGGINEKLFF	TRBV28	TRBJ1-4	-	-
TGTGCCAGCAGTTTCGGAGGACCGCCCGGATACGAGCAGTACTTC	CASSFGGPPGYEQYF	TRBV27	TRBJ2-7	once	-
TGTGCCAGCAGCACGGGGGGCATCGGGGAGCTGTTTTTT	CASSTGGIGELFF	TRBV12-3/TRBV12-4	TRBJ2-2	few	-
TGTGCCAGCACCCCTGTCGGGACGGCTAACTATGGCTACACCTTC	CASTPVGTANYGYTF	TRBV28	TRBJ1-2	-	-
TGTGCCAGCTGCCTACAGGGCGCGCGGGGGGTCGGGTATGAGCAGTTCTTC	CASCLQGARGVGYEQFF	TRBV7-8	TRBJ2-1	-	TRBD2
TGTGCCAGCAGTCGGACAGGGGATTTCTCTGAAGCTTTCTTT	CASSRTGDFSEAFF	TRBV7-6	TRBJ1-1	-	TRBD1
TGTGCCAGCAGTGAAAGGGGGACGGCAACAACTAATGAAAAACTGTTTTTT	CASSERGTATTNEKLFF	TRBV6-1	TRBJ1-4	-	-
TGTGCCAGCAGCGCGGACAGGATTAATGAGCAGTTCTTC	CASSADRINEQFF	TRBV7-9	TRBJ2-1	-	TRBD1
TGTGCCAGCAGCTTGAAGGGTATTTCCTGCAATGAGCAGTTCTTC	CASSLKGISCNEQFF	TRBV5-6	TRBJ2-1	-	-
TGTGCCAGCATTATACAGGGAGGGTTTGAAGCTTTCTTT	CASIIQGGFEAFF	TRBV7-2	TRBJ1-1	many	-
TGCAGTGCGGGGGTGGGAGCTGGGGCCAACGTCCTGACTTTC	CSAGVGAGANVLTF	TRBV20-1	TRBJ2-6	-	-
TGTGCCACTTCGGTACAGGGTTTGGGCACTGAAGCTTTCTTT	CATSVQGLGTEAFF	TRBV19	TRBJ1-1	few	-
TGTGCCACCAGTGATTCAGAGGGGGCTGGCAATCAGCCCCAGCATTTT	CATSDSEGAGNQPQHF	TRBV24-1	TRBJ1-5	-	TRBD1
TGTGCCAGCAGCCAAGATCCGGATAGGGGGCGCGGCGGGGAGCTGTTTTTT	CASSQDPDRGRGGELFF	TRBV4-2	TRBJ2-2	-	TRBD1
TGTGCCAGCAGGGGCTCACAGCTCTATAATTCACCCCTCCACTTT	CASRGSQLYNSPLHF	TRBV28	TRBJ1-6	-	-
TGTGCCAGCAGCCGTGGGGGTATGATTGAGCCCCAGCATTTT	CASSRGGMIEPQHF	TRBV5-5	TRBJ1-5	-	-
TGTGCCAGCTCGTACTGGGGACTAGGAGCTTCGCATGAGCAGTTCTTC	CASSYWGLGASHEQFF	TRBV18	TRBJ2-1	-	TRBD2
TGTGCCAGCAGCTTAGTCGGAATAGCGGGAGATTTGGACTTC	CASSLVGIAGDLDF	TRBV7-2	TRBJ2-7	many	TRBD2
TGCAGTGCCCTGAAACCACAGCAAAACATTCAGTACTTC	CSALKPQQNIQYF	TRBV20-1	TRBJ2-4	-	-
TGTGCCAGCAGCCCCCCCACCGGGACCCCGGATGAAAAACTGTTTTTT	CASSPPTGTPDEKLFF	TRBV5-6	TRBJ1-4	-	-
TGTGCCAGCAGCTTAGAGAAATTGGTGGCGGTTGGGCAGTTCTTC	CASSLEKLVAVGQFF	TRBV7-9	TRBJ2-1	-	-
TGTGCCAGTAGTAACTTGAGGATGACAATAGATCAGCCCCAGCATTTT	CASSNLRMTIDQPQHF	TRBV19	TRBJ1-5	many	-
TGTGCCAGCAGGGCGGGACACTACGAGCAGTACTTC	CASRAGHYEQYF	TRBV7-9	TRBJ2-7	-	-
TGTGCCAGCAGCTTAGTCCCCCATTCACCCCTCCACTTT	CASSLVPHSPLHF	TRBV7-2	TRBJ1-6	many	-
TGTGCCAGCAGCCACCAGGACCGATACACTGAAGCTTTCTTT	CASSHQDRYTEAFF	TRBV5-5	TRBJ1-1	few	-
TGTGCCAGTAAACATATCGTGGCAGGGGTTGGCCAGCCCCAGCATTTT	CASKHIVAGVGQPQHF	TRBV19	TRBJ1-5	-	-
TGTGCCAGCAGCTTAAGAGACCCCTACGAGCAGTACTTC	CASSLRDPYEQYF	TRBV7-9	TRBJ2-7	few	-
TGTGCCAGCAGCGCCTTACAGGGGGCCGACGCAGATACGCAGTATTTT	CASSALQGADADTQYF	TRBV7-8	TRBJ2-3	-	TRBD1
TGTGCCAGCAGCCCTGTCGAGGGTGGAACCTATAATTCACCCCTCCACTTT	CASSPVEGGTYNSPLHF	TRBV14	TRBJ1-6	-	-
TGTGCCAGTGCCTTGAGACGGGGGATGAATGAGCAGTTCTTC	CASALRRGMNEQFF	TRBV5-8	TRBJ2-1	-	-
TGTGCCAGCTCACCAAGGCCACCCCAAACTAATGAAAAACTGTTTTTT	CASSPRPPQTNEKLFF	TRBV18	TRBJ1-4	-	-
TGTGCCAGCGGCACTAGGGCTTCGGGGACCTCGGGCTACACCTTC	CASGTRASGTSGYTF	TRBV12-3/TRBV12-4	TRBJ1-2	few	-
TGTGCCAGCAGACCAAATGGACTAGCCTCCTACGAGCAGTACTTC	CASRPNGLASYEQYF	TRBV27	TRBJ2-7	few	TRBD2
TGTGCCAGCAGTTGGGGCCCAAGAAATGAAAAACTGTTTTTT	CASSWGPRNEKLFF	TRBV6-2/TRBV6-3	TRBJ1-4	few	-
TGCAGTGCTAGAGCTCTGACAGACCCCAACAATCAGCCCCAGCATTTT	CSARALTDPNNQPQHF	TRBV20-1	TRBJ1-5	-	-
TGTGCCAGTAACCCTTTGGGGGCATGGGGTAGCACTGAAGCTTTCTTT	CASNPLGAWGSTEAFF	TRBV19	TRBJ1-1	few	-
TGTGCCAGCAGCCGGACACAAAGCTACAATGAGCAGTTCTTC	CASSRTQSYNEQFF	TRBV5-4	TRBJ2-1	-	-
TGTGCCAGCAGCTTGCCTAGAGAGAAATTTAACACTGAAGCTTTCTTT	CASSLPREKFNTEAFF	TRBV7-2	TRBJ1-1	-	-
TGTGCCAGCAGCTTGGGACTAGCCTCCTACAATGAGCAGTTCTTC	CASSLGLASYNEQFF	TRBV7-2	TRBJ2-1	-	TRBD2
TGTGCCAGCAGCCCCGTAGCGGGAAGTGAGACCCAGTACTTC	CASSPVAGSETQYF	TRBV11-2	TRBJ2-5	few	TRBD2
TGCAGTGCTAGGGTATTGGGGCCCATGGTCACTGAAGCTTTCTTT	CSARVLGPMVTEAFF	TRBV20-1	TRBJ1-1	-	-
TGTGCCAGCAGTTTGCCCCTACGTGGCTACACCTTC	CASSLPLRGYTF	TRBV28	TRBJ1-2	few	-
TGTGCCAGCAGTTCCGGAGCGGACTGGGCAGATACGCAGTATTTT	CASSSGADWADTQYF	TRBV5-6	TRBJ2-3	-	-
TGTGCCAGCAGCCAATTACGGGCTAGCGGGTTTGTGGATACGCAGTATTTT	CASSQLRASGFVDTQYF	TRBV7-2	TRBJ2-3	many	TRBD2
TGCAGTTCTAGCGAAAGTGGACAGGGGAACGAGCAGTACTTC	CSSSESGQGNEQYF	TRBV20-1	TRBJ2-7	-	TRBD1
TGCGCCAGCCGTTCCCAGGGGACAGGGGTTGTCGATGAGCAGTTCTTC	CASRSQGTGVVDEQFF	TRBV5-1	TRBJ2-1	-	TRBD1
TGTGCCAGCAGCTCTGGCACGGGCCACGAGCAGTACTTC	CASSSGTGHEQYF	TRBV12-3/TRBV12-4	TRBJ2-7	-	-
TGTGCCAGCAGCTCCCAGGGGGCCGGGAGTGAAAAACTGTTTTTT	CASSSQGAGSEKLFF	TRBV7-2	TRBJ1-4	-	TRBD1
TGCAGTGCTCGCGGCGGGAGGGGTGAGCAGTTCTTC	CSARGGRGEQFF	TRBV20-1	TRBJ2-1	-	TRBD2
TGTGCCAGCAGCTTAGGATCGCAGGTTTACTATGGCTACACCTTC	CASSLGSQVYYGYTF	TRBV7-2	TRBJ1-2	-	-